This T cell receptor (beta chain) was sequenced for a study of beta chain features in type 1 diabetes. Across the study: Patient and healthy donor groups were alike in age, gender and cell yields. Study findings and constraints: Fewer junction insertions and more nucleotide deletions appeared in type 1 diabetes patients. cDNA-based reads could over-represent cells with high TCR expression. Type 1 diabetes patients showed a moderate but significant shortening of TCRB CDR3s in all four CD4+ subsets.

The germline CDR1 and CDR2 sequences are LGHNA and YSLEER. The CDR3 has 21 residues. J was trimmed by 4 bases and V by 0 bases; bases with no gene match: 19. Reverse transcribing all isolated RNA meant expressed TCRB transcripts were sequenced. Clones were sequenced by immunoSEQ multiplex PCR, and TCRdb holds only the in-frame ones, with some missing. This sample has about 650,000 clones, with roughly 12% found just once. Comments on this clone: The target antigen is unknown.

CD4+ naive, central memory, regulatory and stem cell-like memory subsets were isolated by sorting on CD45RO/CCR7/CD25/CD127/CD95/CD27. This chain connects TRBV4-3 to TRBJ2-1, with TRBD1 matching 9 bases. The TCR was taken from a man aged 30-40 years with type 1 diabetes. Specimen: naive CD4+ T cells from blood. The CDR3 reads CASSQDGRNRGRARWYNEQFF. The CDR3 DNA follows: TGCGCCAGCAGCCAAGATGGAAGGAACAGGGGGCGCGCAAGGTGGTACAATGAGCAGTTCTTC.